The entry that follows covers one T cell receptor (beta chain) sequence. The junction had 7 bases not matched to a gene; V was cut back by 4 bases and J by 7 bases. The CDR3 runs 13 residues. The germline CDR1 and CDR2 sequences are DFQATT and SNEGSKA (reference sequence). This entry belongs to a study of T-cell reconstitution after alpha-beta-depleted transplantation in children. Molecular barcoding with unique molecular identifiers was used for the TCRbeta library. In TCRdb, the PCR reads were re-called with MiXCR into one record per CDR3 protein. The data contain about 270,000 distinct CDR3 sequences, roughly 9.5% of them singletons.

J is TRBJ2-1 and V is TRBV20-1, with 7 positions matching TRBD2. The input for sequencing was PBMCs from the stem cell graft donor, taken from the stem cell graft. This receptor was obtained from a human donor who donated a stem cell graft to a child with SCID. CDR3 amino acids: CSANRRRENEQFF. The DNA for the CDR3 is TGCAGTGCTAACCGACGGCGGGAGAATGAGCAGTTCTTC.